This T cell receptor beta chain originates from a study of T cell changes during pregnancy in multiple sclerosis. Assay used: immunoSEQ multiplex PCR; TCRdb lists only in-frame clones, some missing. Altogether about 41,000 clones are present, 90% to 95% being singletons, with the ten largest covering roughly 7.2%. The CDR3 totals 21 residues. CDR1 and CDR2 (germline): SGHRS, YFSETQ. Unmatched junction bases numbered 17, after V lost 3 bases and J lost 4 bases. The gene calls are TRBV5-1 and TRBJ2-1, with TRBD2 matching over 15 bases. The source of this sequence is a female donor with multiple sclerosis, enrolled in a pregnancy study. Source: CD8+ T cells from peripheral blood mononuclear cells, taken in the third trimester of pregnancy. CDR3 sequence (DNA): TGCGCCAGCAGCTCGGGACTAGCGGGGGGCTCCACGTCTCACGGATACAATGAGCAGTTCTTC. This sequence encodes CASSSGLAGGSTSHGYNEQFF. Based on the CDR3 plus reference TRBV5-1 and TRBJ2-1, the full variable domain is KAGVTQTPRYLIKTRGQQVTLSCSPISGHRSVSWYQQTPGQGLQFLFEYFSETQRNKGNFPGRFSGRQFSNSRSEMNVSTLELGDSALYLCASSSGLAGGSTSHGYNEQFFGPGTRLTVL.